Each of the 17 T cell receptor beta chains below was sequenced from the same sample in a study of low-dose radiotherapy and immunotherapy resistance in tumors. The sample's time point: after trial treatment. Treatment indicated: LDRT plus nivolumab, ipilimumab, low-dose cyclophosphamide and aspirin (RACIN trial). Covering alpha and beta chains, TRAV- and TRBV-specific primers were used for the first-strand cDNA. Amplification, which lasted 20 to 25 PCR cycles, used a constant-region primer and V-primer adapter to amplify TCRs. In TCRdb, the reads were re-called with MiXCR into one record per CDR3 protein. The data show around 100,000 distinct CDR3 sequences, around 20% seen once. The sample in question was PBMCs, obtained after low-dose radiotherapy plus immunotherapy. The receptors originated from a male donor with prostate cancer.

At least ten counts were recorded for this clonotype. The V gene is TRBV2, the J gene TRBJ1-6, with D possibly matching TRBD1 (6 bases). Trimming removed 11 bases from V and 5 bases from J, with 19 bases in between. The CDR3 contains 15 residues. CDR1 and CDR2 (germline): SNHLY, FYNNEI. The CDR3: CADQQGVMDNSPLHF. CDR3 DNA: TGTGCCGACCAACAGGGAGTGATGGATAATTCACCCCTCCACTTT.

V and J are TRBV18 and TRBJ2-7; D is ambiguous. This CDR3 region has 14 residues. Germline CDR1 KGHSH, CDR2 LQKENI. V was shortened by 2 bases and J by 6 bases, with 14 bases between the two germline ends. The CDR3 is CASSPGTSMPEQYF. The CDR3 DNA follows: TGTGCCAGCTCACCAGGAACATCTATGCCCGAGCAGTACTTC.

The J gene is TRBJ1-5, the V gene TRBV27; 9 nucleotides align to TRBD1. V lost 0 bases to trimming and J lost 7 bases; unmatched junction nucleotides: 4. CDR1 MNHEY and CDR2 SMNVEV come from the germline V gene (reference sequence). The CDR3 length is 15 residues. In nucleotides, the CDR3 is TGTGCCAGCAGTTTATCCGGACAGGGGCAACAGCCCCAGCATTTT. It is translated as CASSLSGQGQQPQHF.

This clonotype has ten or more counts. This chain uses TRBV5-6 with TRBJ2-1; maybe TRBD2 (5 bases). Germline V gives CDR1 SGHDT, CDR2 YYEEEE. Deletions cut 2 bases from V and 4 bases from J, with 13 bases between. The CDR3 covers 15 residues. CDR3 coding DNA: TGTGCCAGCAGCTTACTGGACGAGGGATACAATGAGCAGTTCTTC. This translates into CASSLLDEGYNEQFF.

The chain uses TRBV6-1 and TRBJ2-5; a possible D gene is TRBD2 (6 bases). V lost 6 bases to trimming and J lost 4 bases, with 15 bases between them. The CDR3 runs to 14 residues. Germline V lookup: CDR1 MNHNS, CDR2 SASEGT. The CDR3 nucleotides are TGTGCCAGCAGGCTACCGGGGGAGGCAGAGACCCAGTACTTC. As protein: CASRLPGEAETQYF.

This clonotype was seen at least ten times. The rearrangement links TRBV24-1 to TRBJ2-1, with D hard to call. V was clipped by 5 bases and J by 4 bases, with 5 bases between them. The germline V gene has CDR1 KGHDR and CDR2 SFDVKD. CDR3 length equals 12 residues. The CDR3 DNA sequence: TGTGCCACCAGTGGACGGTACAATGAGCAGTTCTTC. Its translation is CATSGRYNEQFF.

This clonotype was recorded at least ten times. The V gene is TRBV5-4, the J gene TRBJ1-2; D uncertain. CDR1 SGHNT and CDR2 YYREEE come from the germline V gene (reference sequence). This CDR3 is built from 15 residues. Trimming took 2 bases from V and 0 from J, leaving 11 bases between them. The CDR3 sequence: CASSLLDGANYGYTF. In nucleotides, the CDR3 is TGTGCCAGCAGCTTATTGGACGGCGCTAACTATGGCTACACCTTC. Filled out from reference TRBV5-4 and TRBJ1-2, the complete variable domain reads ETGVTQSPTHLIKTRGQQVTLRCSSQSGHNTVSWYQQALGQGPQFIFQYYREEENGRGNFPPRFSGLQFPNYSSELNVNALELDDSALYLCASSLLDGANYGYTFGSGTRLTVV.

This clonotype was observed at least ten times. The gene calls are TRBV27 and TRBJ1-5; the D is unclear. CDR3 size: 16 residues. Trimming stripped 6 bases from V and 2 bases from J, with 17 bases between. The V gene's germline CDR1 is MNHEY and CDR2 SMNVEV (reference sequence). CDR3 sequence: CASRPPGGSGNQPQHF. CDR3 nucleotide sequence: TGTGCCAGCAGGCCGCCGGGTGGTAGCGGCAATCAGCCCCAGCATTTT.

CDR3 coding DNA: TGTGCCAGTAGTATGCTCCGGGACAGGGAGATTCAGCCCCAGCATTTT. This translates into CASSMLRDREIQPQHF. V is TRBV19 and J is TRBJ1-5, with 9 bases that match TRBD1. Trimming at V came to 3 bases and at J to 6 bases, leaving 9 bases not matched to a gene. CDR3 length equals 16 residues. Germline assignment: CDR1 LNHDA and CDR2 SQIVND (reference sequence).

In its sample, this clonotype was seen a few times. One junction end disagrees with the germline gene, perhaps due to a read error. The rearrangement uses TRBV2 and TRBJ1-4, with D unclear. Germline V gives CDR1 SNHLY, CDR2 FYNNEI. The CDR3 spans 13 residues. CDR3 DNA sequence: TGTGTCAGCAGTGATGGTGGGGTCGAAAAACTGTTTTTT. Protein sequence: CVSSDGGVEKLFF.

At least ten counts were recorded for this clonotype. CDR3 sequence (DNA): TGCGCCAGCAGCGGGGGACAGGAGCATTCACCCCTCCACTTT. Translated: CASSGGQEHSPLHF. This sequence joins TRBV5-1 and TRBJ1-6, with TRBD1 matching over 8 bases. Germline-derived CDR1 and CDR2 are SGHRS and YFSETQ. There are 14 residues in the CDR3. The junction had 5 bases not matched to a gene; V was cut back by 4 bases and J by 8 bases.

This clonotype was observed at least ten times. The chain recombines TRBV10-2 with TRBJ2-2; 10 bases agree with TRBD1. The germline V gene encodes CDR1 WSHSY and CDR2 SAAADI. V shed 7 bases and J 2 bases; nucleotides not matched to a gene: 4. The CDR3 sequence is 15 residues long. The CDR3 DNA reads as TGCGCCAGCAAACTGACAGGGGGCAACACCGGGGAGCTGTTTTTT. This encodes CASKLTGGNTGELFF.

There are many counts of this clonotype. A read error may account for a junction end that differs from germline. The rearrangement uses TRBV2 and TRBJ1-2, with D possibly matching TRBD1 (6 bases). This CDR3 region has 16 residues. Germline V gene lookup returns CDR1 SNHLY and CDR2 FYNNEI. The CDR3 loop is CASREDPGQSVYGYTF. The CDR3 region has the DNA TGTGCCAGCAGGGAAGACCCAGGACAGTCTGTCTATGGCTACACCTTC. Looking up the rest from reference TRBV2 and TRBJ1-2 gives the full variable domain: EPEVTQTPSHQVTQMGQEVILRCVPISNHLYFYWYRQILGQKVEFLVSFYNNEISEKSEIFDDQFSVERPDGSNFTLKIRSTKLEDSAMYFCASREDPGQSVYGYTFGSGTRLTVV.

This clonotype has ten or more counts. The genes are TRBV11-2 and TRBJ2-4; TRBD2 is a possible D gene (6 bases). The CDR3 is made up of 16 amino acids. Trimming removed 4 bases from V and 8 bases from J, with 21 bases in between. CDR1 and CDR2 from the germline V gene are SGHAT and FQNNGV. The DNA for the CDR3 is TGTGCCAGCAGCTACGAGGGACGCGGGGCAATGGACATTCAGTACTTC. The encoded protein is CASSYEGRGAMDIQYF.

Ten or more counts support this clonotype. The chain combines TRBV20-1 with TRBJ2-2; D gene ambiguous. V was pared by 4 bases and J by 2 bases, with 8 bases between. Germline V CDR1 and CDR2: DFQATT, SNEGSKA (reference sequence). The CDR3 has 13 residues. CDR3 sequence: CSATAHNTGELFF. CDR3 nucleotides: TGCAGTGCTACCGCCCATAACACCGGGGAGCTGTTTTTT.

As concerns this clonotype: A read error likely explains this, since a far larger clone differs by one base. The conserved closing phenylalanine or tryptophan is absent in this CDR3, likely reflecting a read error. V and J are TRBV7-9 and TRBJ2-7; D gene ambiguous. The V and J ends lost 1 base and 6 bases respectively, with 7 bases between them. Germline V lookup: CDR1 SEHNR, CDR2 FQNEAQ (reference sequence). The CDR3 runs to 12 residues. CDR3 region: CASSLGSVEQYC. CDR3 sequence (DNA): TGTGCCAGCAGCTTAGGGTCAGTCGAGCAGTACTGC.

This clonotype was found many times. The J gene is TRBJ2-1, the V gene TRBV11-2; D unclear. V lost 4 bases and J lost 9, with 10 bases in between. This CDR3 region has 12 residues. The V gene's germline CDR1 is SGHAT and CDR2 FQNNGV. CDR3 residues: CASSSMGGEQFF. The CDR3 coding sequence is TGTGCCAGCAGCTCCATGGGCGGTGAGCAGTTCTTC.